Below, one T cell receptor beta chain is given with its context. As yet, its antigen is unknown. This sample stems from a study of post-analysis software for immune sequencing data. This CDR3 has 15 residues. The germline CDR1 and CDR2 sequences are DFQATT and SNEGSKA (reference sequence). The junction had 8 bases not matched to a gene; V was cut back by 6 bases and J by 3 bases. General observations from the study: When compared against controls, multiple sclerosis patients showed significantly lower normalized Chao1 diversity. Elevated frequency relative to controls characterized several TRBV segments in patients, TRBV5-6, TRBV5-1 and TRBV20-1 among them. Samples prepared in the same batch strongly co-clustered by F measure.

Unique molecular identifiers had been added to the TCR beta cDNA libraries. Approximately 500,000 cDNA molecules were recovered from an input of about 0.95 to 11 million T cells. TCRdb ran MiXCR on the PCR reads and lists one entry per CDR3 protein. The sample includes roughly 800,000 distinct CDR3 sequences, 25% to 30% of them seen just once. The specimen was blood. The chain has TRBV20-1 and TRBJ2-2, with 9 positions matching TRBD1. The receptor comes from a girl aged 5-17 years with multiple sclerosis. The DNA of the CDR3 is TGCAGTGCCCATACAGGGGGCGCTTACACCGGGGAGCTGTTTTTT. Translating gives CSAHTGGAYTGELFF.